Listed below are T cell receptor beta chains from one sample, sequenced in a study of response to subunit inactivated influenza vaccine. One entry per CDR3 protein, called by TCRdb with MiXCR from the RT-PCR reads. The sample carries under 950,000 distinct CDR3 sequences, 21% recorded once. The specimen was PBMCs from blood, collected roughly 5 days after vaccination. These receptors were taken from a man aged 50-60 years who received an inactivated influenza vaccine. Each CDR3 is given with its conserved first and last residue. A D gene is named only where the DNA matches it firmly. Expanded clones are given a class, and other clones once, few, many or no size at all.

d_gene: TRBD1
j_gene: TRBJ1-1
abundance: few
v_gene: TRBV15
CDR3aa: CATSGEGAAFF
CDR3nt: TGTGCCACCAGCGGTGAGGGGGCGGCTTTCTTT

d_gene: .
j_gene: TRBJ1-5
abundance: .
v_gene: TRBV20-1
CDR3aa: CSASNSGGRASQPQHF
CDR3nt: TGCAGTGCTAGTAATTCTGGGGGGCGAGCGAGTCAGCCCCAGCATTTT

d_gene: .
j_gene: TRBJ1-1
abundance: many
v_gene: TRBV12-3/TRBV12-4
CDR3aa: CASSLGRGAFF
CDR3nt: TGTGCCAGCAGTTTAGGTCGGGGAGCTTTCTTT

d_gene: .
j_gene: TRBJ2-3
abundance: .
v_gene: TRBV20-1
CDR3aa: CSARDYGRGTDTQYF
CDR3nt: TGCAGTGCTAGAGATTACGGCAGGGGCACAGATACGCAGTATTTT

d_gene: .
j_gene: TRBJ1-2
abundance: .
v_gene: TRBV10-2
CDR3aa: CASSESSAAYGGYTF
CDR3nt: TGCGCCAGCAGTGAGTCGAGTGCGGCATACGGCGGCTACACCTTC

d_gene: TRBD1
j_gene: TRBJ1-5
abundance: .
v_gene: TRBV6-2/TRBV6-3
CDR3aa: CATTGTESNQPQHF
CDR3nt: TGTGCCACGACAGGGACTGAGAGCAATCAGCCCCAGCATTTT

d_gene: .
j_gene: TRBJ2-5
abundance: .
v_gene: TRBV5-6
CDR3aa: CASSPGTPDPQETQYF
CDR3nt: TGTGCCAGCAGCCCCGGGACTCCTGACCCGCAAGAGACCCAGTACTTC

d_gene: .
j_gene: TRBJ1-5
abundance: .
v_gene: TRBV7-2
CDR3aa: CASSIQAGGNQPQHF
CDR3nt: TGTGCCAGCAGCATCCAGGCTGGCGGCAATCAGCCCCAGCATTTT

d_gene: TRBD2
j_gene: TRBJ2-5
abundance: .
v_gene: TRBV5-6
CDR3aa: CASSFSLREPKETQYF
CDR3nt: TGTGCCAGCAGCTTCTCCCTGCGGGAGCCCAAAGAGACCCAGTACTTC

d_gene: TRBD2
j_gene: TRBJ2-5
abundance: few
v_gene: TRBV12-3/TRBV12-4
CDR3aa: CASSLAGLAGAETQYF
CDR3nt: TGTGCCAGCAGTTTAGCAGGGCTAGCGGGAGCTGAGACCCAGTACTTC

d_gene: TRBD2
j_gene: TRBJ2-3
abundance: few
v_gene: TRBV10-3
CDR3aa: CAISVKASGGATQYF
CDR3nt: TGTGCCATCAGTGTAAAGGCTAGCGGGGGTGCAACGCAGTATTTT

d_gene: .
j_gene: TRBJ2-1
abundance: .
v_gene: TRBV28
CDR3aa: CASSSGRTRYLSSNEQFF
CDR3nt: TGTGCCAGCAGTTCAGGTAGAACTAGGTATCTAAGTTCCAATGAGCAGTTCTTC

d_gene: .
j_gene: TRBJ1-5
abundance: .
v_gene: TRBV24-1
CDR3aa: CATSDRGYNQPQHF
CDR3nt: TGTGCCACCAGTGATAGGGGTTACAATCAGCCCCAGCATTTT

d_gene: TRBD1
j_gene: TRBJ2-4
abundance: .
v_gene: TRBV12-3/TRBV12-4
CDR3aa: CASSPRTGGTAKNIQYF
CDR3nt: TGTGCCAGCAGTCCCCGGACAGGGGGCACGGCCAAAAACATTCAGTACTTC

d_gene: .
j_gene: TRBJ2-3
abundance: few
v_gene: TRBV20-1
CDR3aa: CSARDGWGARKGDTQYF
CDR3nt: TGCAGTGCTAGAGATGGTTGGGGGGCCCGGAAGGGAGATACGCAGTATTTT

d_gene: .
j_gene: TRBJ1-1
abundance: .
v_gene: TRBV10-2
CDR3aa: CASIQTPTNTEAFF
CDR3nt: TGCGCCAGCATCCAGACGCCAACGAACACTGAAGCTTTCTTT

d_gene: .
j_gene: TRBJ2-3
abundance: .
v_gene: TRBV5-1
CDR3aa: CASSVLQGRDTQYF
CDR3nt: TGCGCCAGCAGCGTGTTACAGGGGAGGGATACGCAGTATTTT

d_gene: .
j_gene: TRBJ2-2
abundance: few
v_gene: TRBV29-1
CDR3aa: CSVADLWPGELFF
CDR3nt: TGCAGCGTTGCCGACTTGTGGCCCGGGGAGCTGTTTTTT

d_gene: .
j_gene: TRBJ2-7
abundance: many
v_gene: TRBV20-1
CDR3aa: CSARDGADPTSKQYF
CDR3nt: TGCAGTGCTAGAGACGGGGCGGACCCTACGTCCAAGCAGTACTTC

d_gene: TRBD1
j_gene: TRBJ2-7
abundance: many
v_gene: TRBV7-2
CDR3aa: CASSPRTGDYEQYF
CDR3nt: TGTGCCAGCAGCCCCCGGACAGGGGATTACGAGCAGTACTTC

d_gene: .
j_gene: TRBJ2-1
abundance: .
v_gene: TRBV7-2
CDR3aa: CASSLSLALYNEQFF
CDR3nt: TGTGCCAGCAGCTTAAGTTTGGCGCTATACAATGAGCAGTTCTTC

d_gene: TRBD2
j_gene: TRBJ2-2
abundance: .
v_gene: TRBV20-1
CDR3aa: CSARVDSGGLNTGELFF
CDR3nt: TGCAGTGCTAGAGTAGATAGCGGGGGCCTTAACACCGGGGAGCTGTTTTTT

d_gene: TRBD2
j_gene: TRBJ2-1
abundance: .
v_gene: TRBV20-1
CDR3aa: CSARDVRREGHEQFF
CDR3nt: TGCAGTGCTAGAGATGTAAGGCGGGAGGGACACGAGCAGTTCTTC

d_gene: TRBD2
j_gene: TRBJ2-3
abundance: .
v_gene: TRBV11-2
CDR3aa: CASGDRRGGTDTQYF
CDR3nt: TGTGCCAGCGGAGACAGACGGGGGGGCACAGATACGCAGTATTTT

d_gene: .
j_gene: TRBJ2-5
abundance: .
v_gene: TRBV4-2
CDR3aa: CASREDSQETQYF
CDR3nt: TGTGCCAGCAGGGAGGACAGCCAAGAGACCCAGTACTTC

d_gene: .
j_gene: TRBJ2-6
abundance: .
v_gene: TRBV6-1
CDR3aa: CASSEGPYSGANVLTF
CDR3nt: TGTGCCAGCAGTGAAGGGCCATACTCTGGGGCCAACGTCCTGACTTTC

d_gene: TRBD2
j_gene: TRBJ2-1
abundance: .
v_gene: TRBV7-3
CDR3aa: CASSAVRGPGLAAHGEQFF
CDR3nt: TGTGCCAGCAGCGCAGTCCGGGGGCCCGGACTAGCGGCACATGGAGAGCAGTTCTTC

d_gene: TRBD1
j_gene: TRBJ2-7
abundance: few
v_gene: TRBV5-1
CDR3aa: CASSFTTGTYEQYF
CDR3nt: TGCGCCAGCAGCTTCACGACAGGGACCTACGAGCAGTACTTC

d_gene: TRBD1
j_gene: TRBJ2-7
abundance: .
v_gene: TRBV4-2
CDR3aa: CASSPLQGGRLEQYF
CDR3nt: TGTGCCAGCAGCCCCTTACAGGGGGGTCGACTCGAGCAGTACTTC

d_gene: .
j_gene: TRBJ2-3
abundance: few
v_gene: TRBV12-3/TRBV12-4
CDR3aa: CASSLYQTRTDTQYF
CDR3nt: TGTGCCAGCAGTTTATATCAGACCCGCACAGATACGCAGTATTTT

d_gene: TRBD2
j_gene: TRBJ2-1
abundance: few
v_gene: TRBV20-1
CDR3aa: CSASSSGGAGYNEQFF
CDR3nt: TGCAGTGCTAGTTCTAGCGGGGGGGCCGGTTACAATGAGCAGTTCTTC

d_gene: TRBD1
j_gene: TRBJ2-5
abundance: once
v_gene: TRBV5-5
CDR3aa: CASSTGGLDTETQYF
CDR3nt: TGTGCCAGCAGTACAGGGGGGTTGGATACGGAGACCCAGTACTTC

d_gene: .
j_gene: TRBJ2-7
abundance: .
v_gene: TRBV5-1
CDR3aa: CASSLTGSPYEQYF
CDR3nt: TGCGCCAGCAGCTTGACCGGGAGCCCCTACGAGCAGTACTTC

d_gene: .
j_gene: TRBJ1-2
abundance: .
v_gene: TRBV29-1
CDR3aa: CSVVPNYGYTF
CDR3nt: TGCAGCGTTGTGCCTAACTATGGCTACACCTTC

d_gene: .
j_gene: TRBJ1-1
abundance: .
v_gene: TRBV29-1
CDR3aa: CSVEKETGIMNTEAFF
CDR3nt: TGCAGCGTTGAAAAGGAGACGGGGATAATGAACACTGAAGCTTTCTTT

d_gene: TRBD2
j_gene: TRBJ2-2
abundance: few
v_gene: TRBV10-3
CDR3aa: CAISEGRLAVGTGELFF
CDR3nt: TGTGCCATCAGTGAAGGGAGACTAGCCGTGGGCACCGGGGAGCTGTTTTTT

d_gene: TRBD2
j_gene: TRBJ2-2
abundance: .
v_gene: TRBV12-3/TRBV12-4
CDR3aa: CASSGGEIGELFF
CDR3nt: TGTGCCAGCAGTGGGGGGGAGATCGGGGAGCTGTTTTTT

d_gene: TRBD2
j_gene: TRBJ2-5
abundance: .
v_gene: TRBV9
CDR3aa: CASGGRVQETQYF
CDR3nt: TGTGCCAGTGGCGGGAGGGTCCAAGAGACCCAGTACTTC

d_gene: .
j_gene: TRBJ2-3
abundance: .
v_gene: TRBV5-1
CDR3aa: CASRVIWLTDTQYF
CDR3nt: TGCGCCAGCAGGGTCATCTGGCTCACAGATACGCAGTATTTT

d_gene: TRBD2
j_gene: TRBJ2-5
abundance: many
v_gene: TRBV29-1
CDR3aa: CSVSSGQETQYF
CDR3nt: TGCAGCGTGTCTAGCGGGCAAGAGACCCAGTACTTC

d_gene: TRBD1
j_gene: TRBJ2-2
abundance: few
v_gene: TRBV10-3
CDR3aa: CAISEPGTADTGELFF
CDR3nt: TGTGCCATCAGTGAGCCCGGGACAGCGGACACCGGGGAGCTGTTTTTT

d_gene: .
j_gene: TRBJ1-2
abundance: .
v_gene: TRBV2
CDR3aa: CASSEQGKPVYGYTF
CDR3nt: TGTGCCAGCAGTGAACAAGGCAAGCCGGTCTACGGCTACACCTTC

d_gene: .
j_gene: TRBJ2-5
abundance: .
v_gene: TRBV12-3/TRBV12-4
CDR3aa: CASSLFTEETQYF
CDR3nt: TGTGCCAGCAGTTTATTCACCGAAGAGACCCAGTACTTC

d_gene: .
j_gene: TRBJ1-1
abundance: .
v_gene: TRBV30
CDR3aa: CAWSWGPNTEAFF
CDR3nt: TGTGCCTGGAGTTGGGGGCCGAACACTGAAGCTTTCTTT

d_gene: .
j_gene: TRBJ1-4
abundance: .
v_gene: TRBV4-1
CDR3aa: CASSQGYQPNEKLFF
CDR3nt: TGCGCCAGCAGCCAAGGATATCAGCCTAATGAAAAACTGTTTTTT